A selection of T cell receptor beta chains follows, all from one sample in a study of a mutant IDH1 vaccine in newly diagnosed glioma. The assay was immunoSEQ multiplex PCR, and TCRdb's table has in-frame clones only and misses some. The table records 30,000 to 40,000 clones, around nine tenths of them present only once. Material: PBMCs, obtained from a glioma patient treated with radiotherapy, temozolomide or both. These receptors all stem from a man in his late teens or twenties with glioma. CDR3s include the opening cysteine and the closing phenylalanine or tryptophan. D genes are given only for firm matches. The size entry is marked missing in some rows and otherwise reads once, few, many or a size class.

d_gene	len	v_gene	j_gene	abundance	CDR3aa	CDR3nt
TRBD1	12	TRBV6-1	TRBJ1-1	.	CASSETGGRKHF	TGTGCCAGCAGTGAAACAGGGGGACGGAAACACTTT
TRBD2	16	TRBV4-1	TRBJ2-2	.	CASSQGLAANTGELFF	TGCGCCAGCAGCCAAGGACTAGCGGCGAACACCGGGGAGCTGTTTTTT
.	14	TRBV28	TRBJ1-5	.	CASSLRGATQPQHF	TGTGCCAGCAGTTTAAGGGGGGCGACTCAGCCCCAGCATTTT
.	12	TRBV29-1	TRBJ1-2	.	CSVWTANYGYTF	TGCAGCGTGTGGACAGCTAACTATGGCTACACCTTC
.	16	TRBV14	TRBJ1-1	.	CASRARGRGKNTEAFF	TGTGCCAGCAGAGCCCGGGGGAGGGGAAAAAACACTGAAGCTTTCTTT
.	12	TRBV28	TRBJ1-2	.	CASLRQNYGYTF	TGTGCCAGTCTTCGGCAGAACTATGGCTACACCTTC
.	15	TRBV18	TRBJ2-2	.	CASSPSAGDTGELFF	TGTGCCAGCTCACCGTCTGCAGGAGACACCGGGGAGCTGTTTTTT
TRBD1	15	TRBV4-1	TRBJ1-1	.	CASSTRTGNRTEAFF	TGCGCCAGCAGCACGCGGACAGGGAATCGCACTGAAGCTTTCTTT
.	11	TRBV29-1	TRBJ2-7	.	CSVSQGNEQYF	TGCAGCGTTTCACAGGGTAACGAGCAGTACTTC
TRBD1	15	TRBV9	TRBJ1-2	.	CASSPRQGLNYGYTF	TGTGCCAGCAGCCCCCGACAGGGCTTGAACTATGGCTACACCTTC
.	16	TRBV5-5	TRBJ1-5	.	CASSREPGRSNQPQHF	TGTGCCAGCAGCAGGGAGCCAGGGCGTAGCAATCAGCCCCAGCATTTT
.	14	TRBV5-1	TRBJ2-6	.	CASSNPSGANVLTF	TGCGCCAGCAGTAACCCGTCGGGGGCCAACGTCCTGACTTTC
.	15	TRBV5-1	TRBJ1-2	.	CASSLFLSGYYGYTF	TGCGCCAGCAGCTTGTTCCTCAGCGGATACTATGGCTACACCTTC
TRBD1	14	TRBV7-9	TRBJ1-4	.	CASSTGTANEKLFF	TGTGCCAGCAGCACTGGGACAGCAAATGAAAAACTGTTTTTT
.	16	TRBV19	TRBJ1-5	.	CASSILGARGNQPQHF	TGTGCCAGTAGTATTTTAGGGGCGCGGGGCAATCAGCCCCAGCATTTT
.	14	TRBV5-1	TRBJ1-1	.	CASSLARGNTEAFF	TGCGCCAGCAGCTTGGCCCGGGGTAACACTGAAGCTTTCTTT
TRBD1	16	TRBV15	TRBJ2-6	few	CATSSGGGAGANVLTF	TGTGCCACCAGTTCAGGGGGCGGGGCTGGGGCCAACGTCCTGACTTTC